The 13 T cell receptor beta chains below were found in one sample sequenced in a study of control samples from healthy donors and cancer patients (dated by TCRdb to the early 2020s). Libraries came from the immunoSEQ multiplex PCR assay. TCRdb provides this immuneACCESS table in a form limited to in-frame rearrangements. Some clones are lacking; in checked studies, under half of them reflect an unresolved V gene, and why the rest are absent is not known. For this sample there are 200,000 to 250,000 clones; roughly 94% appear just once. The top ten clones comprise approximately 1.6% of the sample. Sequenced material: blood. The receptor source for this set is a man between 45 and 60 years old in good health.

In nucleotides, the CDR3 is TGTGCCAGCAGTTCCCGGGACGGCAATCAGCCCCAGCATTTT. It yields the protein CASSSRDGNQPQHF. The chain has TRBV28 and TRBJ1-5, with D possibly matching TRBD1 (5 bases). The CDR3 loop spans 14 amino acids. V shed 4 bases and J shed 2 bases, with 9 bases lying between them. The germline V gene encodes CDR1 MDHEN and CDR2 SYDVKM.

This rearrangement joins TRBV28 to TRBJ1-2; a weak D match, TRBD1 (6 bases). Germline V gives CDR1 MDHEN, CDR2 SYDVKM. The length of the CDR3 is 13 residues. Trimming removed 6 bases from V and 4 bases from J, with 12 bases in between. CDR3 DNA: TGTGCCAGCAGCCGCGGGGGCCTCTATGGCTACACCTTC. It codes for CASSRGGLYGYTF.

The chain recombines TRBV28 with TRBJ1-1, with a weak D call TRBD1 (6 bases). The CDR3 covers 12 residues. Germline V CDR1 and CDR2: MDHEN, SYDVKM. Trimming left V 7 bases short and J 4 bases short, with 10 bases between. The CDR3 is CASIQQGTEAFF. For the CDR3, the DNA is TGTGCCAGCATCCAACAGGGCACTGAAGCTTTCTTT. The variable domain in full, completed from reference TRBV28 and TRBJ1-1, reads DVKVTQSSRYLVKRTGEKVFLECVQDMDHENMFWYRQDPGLGLRLIYFSYDVKMKEKGDIPEGYSVSREKKERFSLILESASTNQTSMYLCASIQQGTEAFFGQGTRLTVV.

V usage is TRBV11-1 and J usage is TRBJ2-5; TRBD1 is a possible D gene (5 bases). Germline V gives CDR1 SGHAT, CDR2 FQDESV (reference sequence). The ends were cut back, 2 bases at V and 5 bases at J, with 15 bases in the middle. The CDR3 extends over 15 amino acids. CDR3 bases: TGTGCCAGCAGCTTAAATCCAGGGTTAAGGGAGACCCAGTACTTC. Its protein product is CASSLNPGLRETQYF. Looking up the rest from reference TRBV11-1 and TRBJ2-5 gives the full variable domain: EAEVAQSPRYKITEKSQAVAFWCDPISGHATLYWYRQILGQGPELLVQFQDESVVDDSQLPKDRFSAERLKGVDSTLKIQPAELGDSAMYLCASSLNPGLRETQYFGPGTRLLVL.

Written as DNA, the CDR3 is TGTGCCAGCAGTTTAAGCAAAAATCAGCCCCAGCATTTT. It encodes CASSLSKNQPQHF. This chain links TRBV12-3 or TRBV12-4 with TRBJ1-5; no definite D call. Trimming took 2 bases from V and 4 from J, leaving 6 bases between them. The CDR3 length is 13 residues.

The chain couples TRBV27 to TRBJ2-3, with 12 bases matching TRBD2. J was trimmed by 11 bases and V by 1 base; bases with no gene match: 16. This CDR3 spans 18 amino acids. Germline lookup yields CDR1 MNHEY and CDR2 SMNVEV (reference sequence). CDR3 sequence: CASSLFFDYRLAGAKQYF. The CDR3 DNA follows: TGTGCCAGCAGTTTATTTTTCGATTATCGACTAGCGGGGGCAAAGCAGTATTTT.

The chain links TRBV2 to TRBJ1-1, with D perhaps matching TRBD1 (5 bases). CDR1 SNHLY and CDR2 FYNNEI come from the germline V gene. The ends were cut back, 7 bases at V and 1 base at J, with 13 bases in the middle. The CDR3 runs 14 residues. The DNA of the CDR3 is TGTGCCAGCACCCTGGGGGGGGAGAACACTGAAGCTTTCTTT. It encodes CASTLGGENTEAFF. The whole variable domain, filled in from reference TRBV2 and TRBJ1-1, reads EPEVTQTPSHQVTQMGQEVILRCVPISNHLYFYWYRQILGQKVEFLVSFYNNEISEKSEIFDDQFSVERPDGSNFTLKIRSTKLEDSAMYFCASTLGGENTEAFFGQGTRLTVV.

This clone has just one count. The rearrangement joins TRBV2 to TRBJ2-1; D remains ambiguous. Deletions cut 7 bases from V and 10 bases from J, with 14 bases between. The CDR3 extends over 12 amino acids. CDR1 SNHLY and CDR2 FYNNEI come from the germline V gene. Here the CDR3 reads CASTYRTDEQFF. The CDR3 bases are TGTGCCAGCACCTACCGGACGGACGAGCAGTTCTTC. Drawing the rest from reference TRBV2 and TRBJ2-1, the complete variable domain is EPEVTQTPSHQVTQMGQEVILRCVPISNHLYFYWYRQILGQKVEFLVSFYNNEISEKSEIFDDQFSVERPDGSNFTLKIRSTKLEDSAMYFCASTYRTDEQFFGPGTRLTVL.

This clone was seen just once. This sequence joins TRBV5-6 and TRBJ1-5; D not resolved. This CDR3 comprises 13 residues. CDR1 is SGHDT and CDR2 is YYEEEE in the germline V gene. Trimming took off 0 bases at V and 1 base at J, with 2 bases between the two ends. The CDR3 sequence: CASSLDSNQPQHF. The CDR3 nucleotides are TGTGCCAGCAGCTTGGACAGCAATCAGCCCCAGCATTTT.

This CDR3 reads CASRIGHFSGNTIYF. The CDR3 DNA sequence: TGTGCCAGCAGAATCGGGCACTTCTCTGGAAACACCATATATTTT. The chain has TRBV6-5 and TRBJ1-3; D not certain. The CDR3 spans 15 residues. The germline V gene encodes CDR1 MNHEY and CDR2 SVGAGI. The germline V and J ends were trimmed by 6 bases and 0 bases, with 12 bases remaining between them.

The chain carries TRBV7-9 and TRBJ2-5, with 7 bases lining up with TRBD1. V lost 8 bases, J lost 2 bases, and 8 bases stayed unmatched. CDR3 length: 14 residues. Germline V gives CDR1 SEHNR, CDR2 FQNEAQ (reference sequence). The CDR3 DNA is TGTGCCAGCCTCTCGACAGGGCGGCAAGAGACCCAGTACTTC. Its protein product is CASLSTGRQETQYF.

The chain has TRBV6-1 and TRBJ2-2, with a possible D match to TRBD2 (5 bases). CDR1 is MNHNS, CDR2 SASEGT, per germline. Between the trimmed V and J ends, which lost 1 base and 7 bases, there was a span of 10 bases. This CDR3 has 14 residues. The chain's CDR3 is CASSEVYRGGELFF. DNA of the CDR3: TGTGCCAGCAGTGAAGTTTACCGGGGCGGGGAGCTGTTTTTT.

This CDR3 reads CASSYRGPEGTGELFF. The CDR3 nucleotides are TGTGCCAGCAGTTACCGCGGTCCAGAAGGAACCGGGGAGCTGTTTTTT. The chain is built from TRBV6-6 and TRBJ2-2; no definite D call. This CDR3 has 16 residues. Germline assignment: CDR1 MNHNY and CDR2 SVGAGI (reference sequence). Trimming cost V 2 bases and J 5 bases, with 15 bases left between them.